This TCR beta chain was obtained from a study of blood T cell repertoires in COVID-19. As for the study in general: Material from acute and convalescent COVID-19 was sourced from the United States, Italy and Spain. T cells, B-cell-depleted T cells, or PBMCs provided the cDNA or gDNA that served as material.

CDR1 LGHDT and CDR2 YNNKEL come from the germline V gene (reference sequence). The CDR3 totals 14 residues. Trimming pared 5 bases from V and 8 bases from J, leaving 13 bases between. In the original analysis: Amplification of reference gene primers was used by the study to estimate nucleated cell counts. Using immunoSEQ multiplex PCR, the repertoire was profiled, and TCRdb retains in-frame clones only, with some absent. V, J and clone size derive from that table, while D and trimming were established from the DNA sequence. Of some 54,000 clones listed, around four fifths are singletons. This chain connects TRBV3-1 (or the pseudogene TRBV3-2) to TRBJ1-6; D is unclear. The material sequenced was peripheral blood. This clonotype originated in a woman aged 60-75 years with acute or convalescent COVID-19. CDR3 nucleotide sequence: TGTGCCAGCAGCTCTGACGCGGGCTATTCACCCCTCCACTTT. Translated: CASSSDAGYSPLHF.